The clone carrying this T cell receptor beta chain appeared once. V dropped 6 bases and J dropped 1; count of bases not matched to a gene: 13. Looked up from germline, CDR1 is LNHDA and CDR2 is SQIVND (reference sequence). The CDR3 has 17 amino acids. As processed by the authors: Reference gene primer amplification yielded estimated nucleated cell counts. Using immunoSEQ multiplex PCR, the repertoire was profiled, and TCRdb retains in-frame clones only, with some absent. V and J calls plus clone size are reproduced from that table; the DNA served to infer D and trimming. The table records 120,000 or so clones, approximately 87% of them present only once. This record comes from a study of blood T cell repertoires in COVID-19. Study-wide context: The origin of the acute and convalescent COVID-19 samples was the United States, Italy and Spain. T cells, B-cell-depleted T cells, or PBMCs supplied cDNA or gDNA.

The V call is TRBV19, the J call TRBJ2-3, with TRBD1 matching over 7 bases. The sequencing input was peripheral blood. This receptor was identified in a man aged 50-60 years with acute or convalescent COVID-19. Here the CDR3 reads CASSDPGGPVGTDTQYF. The CDR3 coding sequence is TGTGCCAGTAGCGATCCAGGGGGTCCCGTGGGCACAGATACGCAGTATTTT. Looking up the rest from reference TRBV19 and TRBJ2-3 gives the full variable domain: DGGITQSPKYLFRKEGQNVTLSCEQNLNHDAMYWYRQDPGQGLRLIYYSQIVNDFQKGDIAEGYSVSREKKESFPLTVTSAQKNPTAFYLCASSDPGGPVGTDTQYFGPGTRLTVL.